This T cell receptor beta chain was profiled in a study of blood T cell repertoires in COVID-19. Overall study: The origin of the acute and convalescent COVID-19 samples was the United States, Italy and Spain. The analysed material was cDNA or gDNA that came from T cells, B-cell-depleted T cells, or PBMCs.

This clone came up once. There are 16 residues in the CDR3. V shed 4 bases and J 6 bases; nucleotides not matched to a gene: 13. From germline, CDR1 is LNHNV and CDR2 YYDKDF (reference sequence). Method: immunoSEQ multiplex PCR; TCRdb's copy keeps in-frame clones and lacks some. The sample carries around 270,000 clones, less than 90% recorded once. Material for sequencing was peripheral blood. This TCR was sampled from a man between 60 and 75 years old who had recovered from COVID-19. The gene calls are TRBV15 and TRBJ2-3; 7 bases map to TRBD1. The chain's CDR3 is CATSTSGTVPRDTQYF. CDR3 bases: TGTGCCACCAGCACCTCCGGGACAGTCCCCAGGGATACGCAGTATTTT. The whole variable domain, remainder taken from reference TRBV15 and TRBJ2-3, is DAMVIQNPRYQVTQFGKPVTLSCSQTLNHNVMYWYQQKSSQAPKLLFHYYDKDFNNEADTPDNFQSRRPNTSFCFLDIRSPGLGDTAMYLCATSTSGTVPRDTQYFGPGTRLTVL.